This T cell receptor (beta chain) was documented in a study of blood T cell repertoires in COVID-19. Germline V lookup: CDR1 SGHRS, CDR2 YFSETQ. The CDR3 consists of 14 residues. Germline trimming cut 1 base from V and 1 base from J; bases unmatched to any gene: 1. Method: immunoSEQ multiplex PCR; TCRdb's copy keeps in-frame clones and lacks some. The data contain over 150,000 clones, around four fifths of them singletons. The clonotype comes from a woman over 75 with acute or convalescent COVID-19. The genes are TRBV5-1 and TRBJ1-1, with 7 bases lining up with TRBD1. What was sequenced was peripheral blood. DNA of the CDR3: TGCGCCAGCAGCTTGACAGGGGAGAACACTGAAGCTTTCTTT. It specifies CASSLTGENTEAFF.